The 27 T cell receptor beta chains below all came from one sample that was sequenced in a study of T cells in Graves' hyperthyroidism and ophthalmopathy. RNA transcripts provided the source from which TCR beta CDR3 regions were amplified. When the TCR CDR3 underwent first-round RT-PCR, the HTBI primer set was used. From the multiplex PCR reads, TCRdb called clonotypes with MiXCR, one entry per CDR3 protein. Among some 420,000 distinct CDR3 sequences listed, around 15% were seen once. The sample consisted of blood. The receptors originated from a woman between 18 and 30 years old with Graves' hyperthyroidism.

This chain uses TRBV4-2 with TRBJ1-3; D ambiguous. This CDR3 is 16 amino acids long. From germline, CDR1 is LGHNA and CDR2 YNFKEQ. Trimming left V 0 bases short and J 3 bases short, with 12 bases between. The CDR3 DNA sequence: TGTGCCAGCAGCCAAGAAGTAAAACAAGATGGAAACACCATATATTTT. Amino acids: CASSQEVKQDGNTIYF.

This clonotype was seen more than once but under ten times. This may come from a read error, since a much larger clone is one base off. The chain has TRBV28 and TRBJ1-5, with no clear D. The V gene lost 5 bases and the J gene lost 9 bases, with 8 bases spanning the gap. CDR3 length equals 11 residues. Per the germline V gene, CDR1 is MDHEN and CDR2 is SYDVKM. In DNA form, the CDR3 reads TGTGCCAGCAGTCCAGGACGGCCCCAGCATTTT. As protein: CASSPGRPQHF.

This clonotype was recorded at least ten times. The J gene is TRBJ1-3, the V gene TRBV5-1; TRBD1 is a possible D gene (6 bases). The germline gives CDR1 SGHRS, CDR2 YFSETQ. This CDR3 has 17 amino acids. Trimming removed 4 bases from V and 0 bases from J, with 17 bases in between. As DNA, the CDR3 is TGCGCCAGCAGCCCCCGTCCTACAGGGATCTCTGGAAACACCATATATTTT. Translating it yields CASSPRPTGISGNTIYF.

This clonotype was counted a few times. The chain recombines TRBV18 with TRBJ1-3; 10 nucleotides line up with TRBD1. J lost 4 bases, V lost 3 bases, and 6 bases had no gene match. This CDR3 has 16 amino acids. Germline CDR1 reads KGHSH; CDR2 reads LQKENI. The DNA for the CDR3 is TGTGCCAGCTCACCCCAGACAGGGGGCAAAGGAAACACCATATATTTT. This encodes CASSPQTGGKGNTIYF.

This clonotype was seen repeatedly, ten times or more. The chain recombines TRBV28 with TRBJ2-1; possibly TRBD2 for D (5 bases). Per the germline V gene, CDR1 is MDHEN and CDR2 is SYDVKM. The CDR3 length is 13 residues. V was shortened by 5 bases and J by 4 bases, with 9 bases between the two germline ends. CDR3 region: CASSSGYYNEQFF. In DNA form, the CDR3 reads TGTGCCAGCAGTAGCGGATATTACAATGAGCAGTTCTTC.

This clonotype was detected only a few times. This rearrangement joins TRBV7-2 to TRBJ1-3; D is unclear. The germline CDR1 and CDR2 sequences are SGHTA and FQGNSA. The CDR3 consists of 15 residues. V lost 0 bases and J lost 4, with 10 bases in between. For the CDR3, the DNA is TGTGCCAGCAGCTTAGCACCCCGGTTGGGAAACACCATATATTTT. Translated, it gives CASSLAPRLGNTIYF.

This clonotype has a count of ten or more. This sequence joins TRBV27 and TRBJ2-5, with 7 bases lining up with TRBD1. The germline gives CDR1 MNHEY, CDR2 SMNVEV (reference sequence). After removal of 1 base from V and 4 bases from J, the junction contained 6 bases not matched to a gene. This CDR3 comprises 15 residues. CDR3 loop: CASSLYDRDGETQYF. For the CDR3, the DNA is TGTGCCAGCAGTTTATATGACAGGGACGGAGAGACCCAGTACTTC.

This clonotype occurred many times. This chain connects TRBV6-1 to TRBJ2-2, with unresolved D. CDR3 size: 15 residues. Trimming left V 1 base short and J 6 bases short, with 12 bases between. The germline V gene encodes CDR1 MNHNS and CDR2 SASEGT. The CDR3 coding sequence is TGTGCCAGCAGTGAAGGTTTTATCTTGTCCGGGGAGCTGTTTTTT. It is translated as CASSEGFILSGELFF.

Concerning this clonotype: It may be a read error: a sequence one base away is much more abundant. Written as DNA, the CDR3 is TGTGCCAGCAGCTTAACGGGTCCAGAGACCCAGTGCTTC. Amino acids: CASSLTGPETQCF. The V and J genes are TRBV7-9 and TRBJ2-5; no clear D gene. The CDR3 loop spans 13 amino acids. Germline CDR1 and CDR2: SEHNR and FQNEAQ (reference sequence). Looking up the rest from reference TRBV7-9 and TRBJ2-5 gives the full variable domain: DTGVSQNPRHKITKRGQNVTFRCDPISEHNRLYWYRQTLGQGPEFLTYFQNEAQLEKSRLLSDRFSAERPKGSFSTLEIQRTEQGDSAMYLCASSLTGPETQCFGPGTRLLVL.

This clonotype was counted a few times. This chain connects TRBV27 to TRBJ2-2; TRBD2 agrees at 10 bases. The germline V gene encodes CDR1 MNHEY and CDR2 SMNVEV (reference sequence). The V segment lost 3 bases and the J segment 1 base; nucleotides outside the gene matches: 8. The CDR3 loop spans 18 amino acids. The DNA for the CDR3 is TGTGCCAGCAGTTTCTACCCAGGACTAGCGGAGAACACCGGGGAGCTGTTTTTT. Its protein product is CASSFYPGLAENTGELFF.

In its sample, this clonotype was seen many times. The chain uses TRBV4-1 and TRBJ2-3; TRBD1 might be the D (5 bases). This CDR3 has 15 residues. With 0 bases removed from V and 5 bases from J, the gap between germline ends came to 12 bases. In germline, CDR1 is MGHRA, CDR2 YSYEKL. DNA of the CDR3: TGCGCCAGCAGCCAAGAGACAGTCCTGGGAGATACGCAGTATTTT. Encoded protein: CASSQETVLGDTQYF.

This clonotype was found many times. The chain has TRBV28 and TRBJ1-1; D is unclear. In germline, CDR1 is MDHEN, CDR2 SYDVKM. Trimming pared 7 bases from V and 0 bases from J, leaving 9 bases between. This CDR3 has 13 amino acids. CDR3 coding DNA: TGTGCCAGCAACCCAACACTGAACACTGAAGCTTTCTTT. Translated: CASNPTLNTEAFF.

The chain uses TRBV20-1 and TRBJ1-5; D is perhaps TRBD1 (5 bases). The V and J ends lost 3 bases and 1 base respectively, with 13 bases between them. Germline-derived CDR1 and CDR2 are DFQATT and SNEGSKA (reference sequence). This CDR3 contains 15 residues. CDR3 sequence reads: CSARGRVGSNQPQHF. In DNA form, the CDR3 reads TGCAGTGCTAGGGGACGGGTGGGAAGCAATCAGCCCCAGCATTTT.

This clonotype has ten or more counts. The rearrangement joins TRBV18 to TRBJ1-1, with D unresolved. The CDR3 is 12 residues long. Germline V gene lookup returns CDR1 KGHSH and CDR2 LQKENI. Deletions cut 0 bases from V and 11 bases from J, with 10 bases between. The CDR3 DNA is TGTGCCAGCTCACCACCGATGGGAGAGGCTTTCTTT. Protein sequence: CASSPPMGEAFF.

This clonotype was counted ten times or more. The chain employs TRBV30 and TRBJ1-6; TRBD1 matches 7 bases. Germline V gene sequence: CDR1 GTSNPN, CDR2 SVGIG (reference sequence). CDR3 size: 14 residues. The V gene end was trimmed by 3 bases and the J gene end by 5 bases; junction bases not matched to a gene: 4. DNA for the CDR3: TGTGCCTGGAGGACAGGGCGAAATAATTCACCCCTCCACTTT. Protein product: CAWRTGRNNSPLHF.

The table lists this clonotype with a few counts. As DNA, the CDR3 is TGTGCCAGCAGCTTAGAGGGCGGGAGGATGGCTACGCAGTATTTT. As protein: CASSLEGGRMATQYF. The rearrangement uses TRBV7-8 and TRBJ2-3; 8 bases are a match to TRBD2. V was pared by 1 base and J by 8 bases, with 8 bases of the junction left unmatched. Per the germline V gene, CDR1 is SGHVS and CDR2 is FQNEAQ. The CDR3 totals 15 residues.

This clonotype was seen many times. The V call is TRBV18, the J call TRBJ2-7; TRBD1 agrees at 8 bases. Germline CDR1 reads KGHSH; CDR2 reads LQKENI. V was clipped by 3 bases and J by 3 bases; unmatched bases: 7. The CDR3 is 15 amino acids. Written as DNA, the CDR3 is TGTGCCAGCTCACCTGGAGGGACAGGAAACTACGAGCAGTACTTC. Amino acid sequence: CASSPGGTGNYEQYF.

Comments on this clonotype: A much larger clone sits a single nucleotide away, making a read error possible. This CDR3 is missing its conserved last phenylalanine or tryptophan, likely due to a read error. In nucleotides, the CDR3 is TGCAGTGCTAGAAGGCAGGGGCAGGATACGCAGTATTCT. Its protein is CSARRQGQDTQYS. J is TRBJ2-3 and V is TRBV20-1; TRBD1 might be the D (6 bases). The CDR3 runs 13 residues. Trimming took off 2 bases at V and 6 bases at J, with 12 bases between the two ends. Germline V lookup: CDR1 DFQATT, CDR2 SNEGSKA (reference sequence).

This clonotype was counted many times. The chain combines TRBV12-3 or TRBV12-4 with TRBJ1-2; 9 bases fit TRBD1. J was trimmed by 4 bases and V by 3 bases; bases with no gene match: 6. The CDR3 loop spans 15 amino acids. In DNA form, the CDR3 reads TGTGCCAGCAGTTTCACAGGGGGCGCTGGCTATGGCTACACCTTC. Amino acids: CASSFTGGAGYGYTF.

At least ten counts were recorded for this clonotype. V gene TRBV20-1 combines with J gene TRBJ2-1; a weak D match, TRBD2 (6 bases). Trimming took off 6 bases at V and 3 bases at J, with 12 bases between the two ends. The CDR3 consists of 13 residues. Germline lookup yields CDR1 DFQATT and CDR2 SNEGSKA (reference sequence). CDR3 protein: CSARDLSYNEQFF. CDR3 DNA sequence: TGCAGTGCAAGGGACTTGAGCTACAATGAGCAGTTCTTC.

This clonotype was counted at least ten times. V usage is TRBV30 and J usage is TRBJ2-7; no definite D call. The V and J ends lost 0 bases and 3 bases respectively, with 12 bases between them. In germline, CDR1 is GTSNPN, CDR2 SVGIG (reference sequence). There are 14 residues in the CDR3. The CDR3 here is CAWSVGANFYEQYF. The CDR3 DNA is TGTGCCTGGAGTGTTGGAGCGAACTTCTACGAGCAGTACTTC. The variable domain in full, completed from reference TRBV30 and TRBJ2-7, reads SQTIHQWPATLVQPVGSPLSLECTVEGTSNPNLYWYRQAAGRGLQLLFYSVGIGQISSEVPQNLSASRPQDRQFILSSKKLLLSDSGFYLCAWSVGANFYEQYFGPGTRLTVT.

The table lists this clonotype with many counts. CDR3 bases: TGTGCCAGCAGCCCGCAACTACAGGGCCCCGAGCAGTACTTC. Translation gives CASSPQLQGPEQYF. V and J are TRBV7-2 and TRBJ2-7; the D gene is possibly TRBD1 (6 bases). Trimming shortened V by 5 bases and J by 6 bases, and 17 bases separated the two germline ends. Germline CDR1 reads SGHTA; CDR2 reads FQGNSA. CDR3 length: 14 amino acids.

This clonotype was detected many times. The rearrangement joins TRBV28 to TRBJ1-2; maybe TRBD1 (5 bases). Germline V gene sequence: CDR1 MDHEN, CDR2 SYDVKM. The CDR3 totals 12 residues. V lost 6 bases, J lost 7 bases, and 12 bases lay in between. This CDR3 reads CASRAGPSGYTF. CDR3 nucleotides: TGTGCCAGCAGGGCGGGACCTAGTGGCTACACCTTC.

This clonotype was counted once. This chain uses TRBV14 with TRBJ2-3; no reliable D call. The CDR3 totals 12 residues. The germline gives CDR1 SGHDN, CDR2 FVKESK. Trimming cost V 1 base and J 10 bases, with 9 bases left between them. This chain's CDR3 is CASSQGGRSQYF. DNA of the CDR3: TGTGCCAGCAGCCAAGGAGGCAGATCGCAGTATTTT.

The sample holds many counts of this clonotype. This chain uses TRBV2 with TRBJ1-1; possibly TRBD1 for D (5 bases). V lost 6 bases and J 0 bases, leaving 14 bases between the germline ends. The CDR3 length is 15 residues. Germline loops: CDR1 SNHLY, CDR2 FYNNEI. In DNA, the CDR3 is TGTGCCAGCAGGGGGGACCGGACTTTGAACACTGAAGCTTTCTTT. This translates into CASRGDRTLNTEAFF.

A remark on this clonotype: Since a much larger clone is just one base distant, this may be a read error. No conserved phenylalanine or tryptophan is present at the end of the CDR3, so a read error is the likely explanation. This chain connects TRBV6-2 or TRBV6-3 to TRBJ2-1; 8 positions match TRBD2. Germline V gene data show CDR1 as MNHEY and CDR2 as SVGEGT. CDR3 size: 15 residues. V lost 10 bases, J lost 3 bases, and 11 bases stayed unmatched. This chain's CDR3 is CATQGYGRGYNEQFL. The CDR3 DNA sequence: TGTGCCACCCAAGGGTACGGGAGGGGCTACAATGAGCAGTTCCTC.

The CDR3 loop is CASTPTFRGGSRGPDTQYF. The CDR3 nucleotides are TGTGCCAGCACCCCCACTTTCAGGGGAGGCTCCCGGGGGCCAGATACGCAGTATTTT. The rearrangement uses TRBV7-9 and TRBJ2-3; either TRBD1 or TRBD2 may fit D (6 bases each). Looked up from germline, CDR1 is SEHNR and CDR2 is FQNEAQ (reference sequence). The CDR3 runs 19 residues. The V end lost 7 bases, the J end lost 4 bases, and 30 bases lay between the germline ends. The full variable domain, in which reference TRBV7-9 and TRBJ2-3 provide the parts outside the CDR3, is DTGVSQNPRHKITKRGQNVTFRCDPISEHNRLYWYRQTLGQGPEFLTYFQNEAQLEKSRLLSDRFSAERPKGSFSTLEIQRTEQGDSAMYLCASTPTFRGGSRGPDTQYFGPGTRLTVL.